A selection of T cell receptor beta chains follows, all from one sample in a study of prognosis after radiotherapy for stage I lung cancer. TCRdb re-called the multiplex PCR reads with MiXCR, one entry per CDR3 protein. The sample consists of roughly 24,000 distinct CDR3 sequences, around two fifths of them appearing once. The specimen comprised PBMCs, sampled before or after stereotactic body radiation therapy (not recorded which). Every receptor here comes from a donor aged 50 or older with non-small cell lung cancer. The CDR3 runs from the conserved cysteine through the conserved F or W. D genes are given only for firm matches. Rows may omit the clone size; those that give it use once, few, many or a size class.

NA	TRBV6-2/TRBV6-3	TRBJ2-1	NA	TGTGCCAGCAGTGAAGCTCCCTGCTTGGAGCAGTTCTTC	CASSEAPCLEQFF
NA	TRBV10-3	TRBJ1-6	NA	TGTGCCATCAGTGACGCGTCTTCACCCCTCCACTTT	CAISDASSPLHF
TRBD1	TRBV6-2/TRBV6-3	TRBJ1-5	NA	TGTGCCAGCAGTGCCGGGACAGGGGTCAATCAGCCCCAGCATTTT	CASSAGTGVNQPQHF
NA	TRBV6-2/TRBV6-3	TRBJ2-1	many	TGTGCCAGCAGTCACTCCAACCCCGCCCTAGATGCTCGTGAGCAGTTCTTC	CASSHSNPALDAREQFF
NA	TRBV27	TRBJ2-7	NA	TGTGCCAGCACCCCCGCCAGGGGAATTTACGAGCAGTACTTC	CASTPARGIYEQYF
NA	TRBV19	TRBJ1-2	once	TGTGCCACGTTACCCCTGGACACCCTTCCCTATGGCTACACCTTC	CATLPLDTLPYGYTF
TRBD1	TRBV11-2	TRBJ2-7	NA	TGTGCCAGCAGCTCGAACCCGGGACAGGGGGTACAGTACTTC	CASSSNPGQGVQYF
NA	TRBV3-1	TRBJ1-2	many	TGTGCCAGCAGCCAGGGGAACTATGGCTACACCTTC	CASSQGNYGYTF
NA	TRBV4-1	TRBJ2-7	many	TGCGCCAGCAGCCAAGCTCAGGGCTACGAGCAGTACTTC	CASSQAQGYEQYF
NA	TRBV19	TRBJ1-2	once	TGTGCCAGTAGTATATCAGGGCGGGGTCCTAACTATTTCTACACCTTC	CASSISGRGPNYFYTF
NA	TRBV7-6	TRBJ2-1	many	TGTGCCAGCAGCTTACACAATGAGCAGTTCTTC	CASSLHNEQFF
NA	TRBV7-6	TRBJ2-1	large	TGTGCCAGCAGCTCCCTAGGATTCCAGAATGAGCAGTTCTTC	CASSSLGFQNEQFF
NA	TRBV6-1	TRBJ2-7	many	TGTGCCAGGAAGCGGTCCTCCTACGAGCAGTACTTC	CARKRSSYEQYF
TRBD2	TRBV30	TRBJ2-7	many	TGTGCCTGGACCCCCTTCGGGAGGGGACTCGAGCAGTACTTC	CAWTPFGRGLEQYF
NA	TRBV6-1	TRBJ2-7	many	TGTGCCAGCAGTGAAGGTGCTAATCTGGCGGTCTACGAGCAGTACTTC	CASSEGANLAVYEQYF
TRBD2	TRBV7-2	TRBJ2-2	NA	TGTGCCAGCAGAGTAGCGGGAGAGGTCGGGGAGCTGTTTTTT	CASRVAGEVGELFF
NA	TRBV5-4	TRBJ1-3	many	TGTGCCAGCAGTCCCGGGGGGGCACCAACTGGAAACACCATATATTTT	CASSPGGAPTGNTIYF
TRBD2	TRBV12-3/TRBV12-4	TRBJ2-1	NA	TGTGCCAGCAGTCCCCGGACTAGCGATGAGCAGTTCTTC	CASSPRTSDEQFF
NA	TRBV24-1	TRBJ2-1	many	TGTGCCACCAGTGATTACAAGCGGGAGCAGTTCTTC	CATSDYKREQFF
NA	TRBV4-3	TRBJ1-4	many	TGCGCCAGCAGCCAAGACAGGGAGGAGGGAAAACTGTTTTTT	CASSQDREEGKLFF
NA	TRBV3-1	TRBJ1-4	many	TGTGCCAGCAGCCAAGATCCGGTGGGCCAAGGCGGGGAAAAACTGTTTTTT	CASSQDPVGQGGEKLFF
TRBD2	TRBV11-3	TRBJ2-1	NA	TGTGCCAGCAGCTTAGTGGCGGGAGTGGGTGGGTACAATGAGCAGTTCTTC	CASSLVAGVGGYNEQFF
NA	TRBV6-2/TRBV6-3	TRBJ2-1	many	TGTGCCAGCAGTTACGCGACGTTGGAGCGCGACAATGAGCAGTTCTTC	CASSYATLERDNEQFF
NA	TRBV20-1	TRBJ2-7	many	TGCAGTGCTCGCCCGGAGGGGGTTCGGGGCGAGCAGTACTTC	CSARPEGVRGEQYF
NA	TRBV5-6	TRBJ1-6	many	TGTGCCAGCAGCCCCTCGGGACCAAATTCACCCCTCCACTTT	CASSPSGPNSPLHF
NA	TRBV19	TRBJ2-2	many	TGTGCCAGTAGTACGTTACCGGTCCTCTTCGCCGGGGAGCTGTTTTTT	CASSTLPVLFAGELFF
NA	TRBV5-6	TRBJ2-3	many	TGTGCCAGCAGCTCAACCACGGCAGGCACAGATACGCAGTATTTT	CASSSTTAGTDTQYF
TRBD1	TRBV27	TRBJ1-1	many	TGTGCCAGGGGACAGGGAAACACTGAAGCTTTCTTT	CARGQGNTEAFF
NA	TRBV28	TRBJ2-7	once	TGTGCCAGCGGCACCATTTTGGGTGAGCAGTACTTC	CASGTILGEQYF
NA	TRBV3-1	TRBJ2-7	NA	TGTGCCAGCAGCGGGGCCCTCGAGCAGTACTTC	CASSGALEQYF